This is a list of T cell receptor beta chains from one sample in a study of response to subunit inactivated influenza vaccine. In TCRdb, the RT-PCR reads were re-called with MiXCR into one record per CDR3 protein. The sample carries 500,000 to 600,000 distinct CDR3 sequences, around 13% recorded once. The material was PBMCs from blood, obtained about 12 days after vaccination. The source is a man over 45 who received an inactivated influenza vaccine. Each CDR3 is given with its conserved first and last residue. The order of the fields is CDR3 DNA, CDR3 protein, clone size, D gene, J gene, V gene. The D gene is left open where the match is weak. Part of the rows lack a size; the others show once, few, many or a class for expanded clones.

CDR3 DNA: TGTGCCATCAGTGGGGGCAGGGCCTCGGGGGAGCAGTACTTC; CDR3 protein: CAISGGRASGEQYF; clone size: NA; D gene: NA; J gene: TRBJ2-7; V gene: TRBV10-3
CDR3 DNA: TGTGCCAGCAGCGGCCGGGACGGCCAGACCCAGTACTTC; CDR3 protein: CASSGRDGQTQYF; clone size: NA; D gene: NA; J gene: TRBJ2-5; V gene: TRBV7-2
CDR3 DNA: TGTGCCAGCAGCCAGACATACTACGAGCAGTACTTC; CDR3 protein: CASSQTYYEQYF; clone size: NA; D gene: NA; J gene: TRBJ2-7; V gene: TRBV3-1
CDR3 DNA: TGCAGTGCCAGGACTAGCGATCAGTACGAGCAGTACTTC; CDR3 protein: CSARTSDQYEQYF; clone size: NA; D gene: TRBD2; J gene: TRBJ2-7; V gene: TRBV20-1
CDR3 DNA: TGTGCCAGCAGGGCGGACAGGGATGAAAAACTGTTTTTT; CDR3 protein: CASRADRDEKLFF; clone size: NA; D gene: TRBD1; J gene: TRBJ1-4; V gene: TRBV12-3/TRBV12-4
CDR3 DNA: TGTGCCACCAGCAGCAACGGCTACGAGCAGTACTTC; CDR3 protein: CATSSNGYEQYF; clone size: NA; D gene: NA; J gene: TRBJ2-7; V gene: TRBV15
CDR3 DNA: TGCAGCGTTGTAGCCGAGCGAGGTAGCCCCTACGAGCAGTACTTC; CDR3 protein: CSVVAERGSPYEQYF; clone size: few; D gene: NA; J gene: TRBJ2-7; V gene: TRBV29-1
CDR3 DNA: TGTGCCAGCAGCCCCCCAACGAATTGGGAACTGTTTTTT; CDR3 protein: CASSPPTNWELFF; clone size: many; D gene: NA; J gene: TRBJ1-4; V gene: TRBV7-9
CDR3 DNA: TGTGCCAGCAGCCACTTCCGGGACATCTACGAGCAGTACTTC; CDR3 protein: CASSHFRDIYEQYF; clone size: few; D gene: NA; J gene: TRBJ2-7; V gene: TRBV14
CDR3 DNA: TGCGCCAGCAGCCAAGGGATCCGTCTTATGGACAATGAGCAGTTCTTC; CDR3 protein: CASSQGIRLMDNEQFF; clone size: few; D gene: NA; J gene: TRBJ2-1; V gene: TRBV4-3
CDR3 DNA: TGTGCCAGCAGTGACAGCCGATCCTCCAATGAGCAGTTCTTC; CDR3 protein: CASSDSRSSNEQFF; clone size: few; D gene: NA; J gene: TRBJ2-1; V gene: TRBV6-2/TRBV6-3
CDR3 DNA: TGCAGTGCTAGAGGGTGGCAAGAGACCCAGTACTTC; CDR3 protein: CSARGWQETQYF; clone size: few; D gene: NA; J gene: TRBJ2-5; V gene: TRBV20-1
CDR3 DNA: TGCAGTGCTAGCGAGATCCTGAACACAGATACGCAGTATTTT; CDR3 protein: CSASEILNTDTQYF; clone size: many; D gene: NA; J gene: TRBJ2-3; V gene: TRBV20-1
CDR3 DNA: TGTGCCAGCAGCTCTCTAACCGGGACAGCTAGAACCGGGGAGCTGTTTTTT; CDR3 protein: CASSSLTGTARTGELFF; clone size: NA; D gene: TRBD1; J gene: TRBJ2-2; V gene: TRBV5-8
CDR3 DNA: TGTGCCAGCAGCTTCGACAGGGACTCCTACAATGAGCAGTTCTTC; CDR3 protein: CASSFDRDSYNEQFF; clone size: few; D gene: TRBD1; J gene: TRBJ2-1; V gene: TRBV7-3
CDR3 DNA: TGCAGTGCTCCCCAGGGAGTTGGCACCGGGGAGCTGTTTTTT; CDR3 protein: CSAPQGVGTGELFF; clone size: NA; D gene: NA; J gene: TRBJ2-2; V gene: TRBV20-1
CDR3 DNA: TGTGCCATCAATGCCGGGACTAGTAATGAGCAGTTCTTC; CDR3 protein: CAINAGTSNEQFF; clone size: NA; D gene: TRBD2; J gene: TRBJ2-1; V gene: TRBV10-3
CDR3 DNA: TGTGCCAGCAGCCCTCCAAGGCAGTCCTACGAGCAGTACTTC; CDR3 protein: CASSPPRQSYEQYF; clone size: NA; D gene: NA; J gene: TRBJ2-7; V gene: TRBV7-9
CDR3 DNA: TGTGCCAGCAGCTTAATGTCAAGCACAGATACGCAGTATTTT; CDR3 protein: CASSLMSSTDTQYF; clone size: NA; D gene: NA; J gene: TRBJ2-3; V gene: TRBV7-3
CDR3 DNA: TGTGCCAGCAGTTTTGGGCTAGCAGGAAGCCAGGAGCAGTTCTTC; CDR3 protein: CASSFGLAGSQEQFF; clone size: NA; D gene: NA; J gene: TRBJ2-1; V gene: TRBV12-3/TRBV12-4
CDR3 DNA: TGTGCCAGCAGCTTAGAGGAAGGGCCCTACAATGAGCAGTTCTTC; CDR3 protein: CASSLEEGPYNEQFF; clone size: NA; D gene: NA; J gene: TRBJ2-1; V gene: TRBV11-2
CDR3 DNA: TGTGCCAGCAGCTCAATTAGCGGGGGCTCCTACAATGAGCAGTTCTTC; CDR3 protein: CASSSISGGSYNEQFF; clone size: many; D gene: TRBD2; J gene: TRBJ2-1; V gene: TRBV5-6
CDR3 DNA: TGCGCCAGCAGCTTGATGAGCGGGGGGGCCGTTCCAGATACGCAGTATTTT; CDR3 protein: CASSLMSGGAVPDTQYF; clone size: few; D gene: TRBD2; J gene: TRBJ2-3; V gene: TRBV5-1
CDR3 DNA: TGTGCCAGCAGCGTAGACTGGGACATGGGCGAGCAGTACTTC; CDR3 protein: CASSVDWDMGEQYF; clone size: NA; D gene: NA; J gene: TRBJ2-7; V gene: TRBV9
CDR3 DNA: TGTGCCAGCAGCTTAGTAGCGGGGGAGAGGGATACGCAGTATTTT; CDR3 protein: CASSLVAGERDTQYF; clone size: few; D gene: TRBD2; J gene: TRBJ2-3; V gene: TRBV11-2
CDR3 DNA: TGTGCCAGCAGCTTAGATCAGTCGGCCGCGGAGACCCAGTACTTC; CDR3 protein: CASSLDQSAAETQYF; clone size: many; D gene: NA; J gene: TRBJ2-5; V gene: TRBV11-2
CDR3 DNA: TGTGCCAGCAGTTTATGGCCGACGGGCTCCTACGAGCAGTACTTC; CDR3 protein: CASSLWPTGSYEQYF; clone size: NA; D gene: NA; J gene: TRBJ2-7; V gene: TRBV27
CDR3 DNA: TGTGCCAGCAGCTTAAGTATCGACACAACTACGAAGCAGTACTTC; CDR3 protein: CASSLSIDTTTKQYF; clone size: few; D gene: NA; J gene: TRBJ2-7; V gene: TRBV7-3
CDR3 DNA: TGTGCCAGCAGCGATACAGGGTATGGCTACACCTTC; CDR3 protein: CASSDTGYGYTF; clone size: NA; D gene: NA; J gene: TRBJ1-2; V gene: TRBV6-5
CDR3 DNA: TGTGCCAGCAGCCCCCTGACAGCCTCCAACGTCCTGACTTTC; CDR3 protein: CASSPLTASNVLTF; clone size: few; D gene: NA; J gene: TRBJ2-6; V gene: TRBV7-6
CDR3 DNA: TGCAGTGCTAGACTCGGGGGCAGAAGCACAGATACGCAGTATTTT; CDR3 protein: CSARLGGRSTDTQYF; clone size: few; D gene: NA; J gene: TRBJ2-3; V gene: TRBV20-1
CDR3 DNA: TGCAGTGCTAGAGACCTAGCGGGAGGTACGCTCTACAATGAGCAGTTCTTC; CDR3 protein: CSARDLAGGTLYNEQFF; clone size: NA; D gene: TRBD2; J gene: TRBJ2-1; V gene: TRBV20-1
CDR3 DNA: TGTGCCAGCAGCGCAGACAGGGTTCTTCAGTACTTC; CDR3 protein: CASSADRVLQYF; clone size: NA; D gene: TRBD1; J gene: TRBJ2-4; V gene: TRBV7-2
CDR3 DNA: TGTGCCAGCAACGACAGGGGGCTAAATCAGCCCCAGCATTTT; CDR3 protein: CASNDRGLNQPQHF; clone size: few; D gene: TRBD1; J gene: TRBJ1-5; V gene: TRBV28
CDR3 DNA: TGCGCCAGCAGCTCGGACCCTTCGGTCCGGGAGACCCAGTACTTC; CDR3 protein: CASSSDPSVRETQYF; clone size: NA; D gene: NA; J gene: TRBJ2-5; V gene: TRBV5-1
CDR3 DNA: TGCGCCAGCAGTGCCAGTGGGAACACTGAAGCTTTCTTT; CDR3 protein: CASSASGNTEAFF; clone size: many; D gene: NA; J gene: TRBJ1-1; V gene: TRBV10-2
CDR3 DNA: TGTGCCATCAGTGAGGGGGCCCCCTCCTACAATGAGCAGTTCTTC; CDR3 protein: CAISEGAPSYNEQFF; clone size: few; D gene: NA; J gene: TRBJ2-1; V gene: TRBV10-3
CDR3 DNA: TGTGCCAGCAGCTGGGTAGGGGGCTCCTACGAGCAGTACTTC; CDR3 protein: CASSWVGGSYEQYF; clone size: many; D gene: NA; J gene: TRBJ2-7; V gene: TRBV12-3/TRBV12-4
CDR3 DNA: TGTGCCAGCACTCGCCGGGGGGGGAATGAGCAGTTCTTC; CDR3 protein: CASTRRGGNEQFF; clone size: NA; D gene: TRBD2; J gene: TRBJ2-1; V gene: TRBV5-6
CDR3 DNA: TGTGCCAGCACCAAGAGGGACGTGGGGAGCACTGAAGCTTTCTTT; CDR3 protein: CASTKRDVGSTEAFF; clone size: NA; D gene: NA; J gene: TRBJ1-1; V gene: TRBV6-1
CDR3 DNA: TGTGCCAGCAGTTCTGGACAGGGCGGGCGTCTCGAGCAGTACTTC; CDR3 protein: CASSSGQGGRLEQYF; clone size: many; D gene: TRBD1; J gene: TRBJ2-7; V gene: TRBV6-2/TRBV6-3
CDR3 DNA: TGTGCCAGCAGCTTAGCCTACGCGGGAGAGCGCAATGAGCAGTTCTTC; CDR3 protein: CASSLAYAGERNEQFF; clone size: few; D gene: TRBD2; J gene: TRBJ2-1; V gene: TRBV7-8
CDR3 DNA: TGTGCCAGCAGTGAACCACAGGGTACTGAAGCTTTCTTT; CDR3 protein: CASSEPQGTEAFF; clone size: few; D gene: NA; J gene: TRBJ1-1; V gene: TRBV25-1
CDR3 DNA: TGTGCGGCGGGACGACGAGACGATGAGCAGTTCTTC; CDR3 protein: CAAGRRDDEQFF; clone size: NA; D gene: NA; J gene: TRBJ2-1; V gene: TRBV12-3/TRBV12-4
CDR3 DNA: TGTGCCAGCAGCCCCGAAGCGACGATTAACTATGGCTACACCTTC; CDR3 protein: CASSPEATINYGYTF; clone size: NA; D gene: NA; J gene: TRBJ1-2; V gene: TRBV12-3/TRBV12-4
CDR3 DNA: TGTGCCAGCACCGACGGACTGTACAATGAGCAGTTCTTC; CDR3 protein: CASTDGLYNEQFF; clone size: few; D gene: NA; J gene: TRBJ2-1; V gene: TRBV11-2
CDR3 DNA: TGTGCCAGCATCATGGGGGATGAGCAGTTCTTC; CDR3 protein: CASIMGDEQFF; clone size: NA; D gene: NA; J gene: TRBJ2-1; V gene: TRBV12-3/TRBV12-4
CDR3 DNA: TGCAGCGTTGAAGAAACGGGCCTAGCGGGGGGCCGCTCCTACAATGAGCAGTTCTTC; CDR3 protein: CSVEETGLAGGRSYNEQFF; clone size: NA; D gene: TRBD2; J gene: TRBJ2-1; V gene: TRBV29-1
CDR3 DNA: TGTGCCAGCAGCTCAAGGGGGATGAACACTGAAGCTTTCTTT; CDR3 protein: CASSSRGMNTEAFF; clone size: many; D gene: NA; J gene: TRBJ1-1; V gene: TRBV7-9